Listed below are T cell receptor beta chains from one sample, sequenced in a study of T cell responses to AZD1222 COVID-19 vaccine. Repertoires were generated with immunoSEQ multiplex PCR, while TCRdb's copy carries only in-frame clones and drops some. The repertoire holds 100,000 or so clones, with approximately 91% as singletons. The sample was peripheral blood, taken on day 0 of AZD1222 vaccination. The origin of the receptors is an adult in good health. Each CDR3 is given with its conserved first and last residue. The D gene is left open where the match is weak. Clone size is stated in some rows and not others, as once, few, many or a class when expanded.

>TRBJ2-5|TRBV28|14|.|TRBD2
CASSILADQETQYF
TGTGCCAGCAGCATACTAGCGGATCAAGAGACCCAGTACTTC
>TRBJ1-1|TRBV28|14|.|TRBD1
CAITGNRGRRGAFF
TGTGCCATCACAGGGAACAGGGGAAGGAGAGGGGCTTTCTTT
>TRBJ1-1|TRBV7-2|14|.|.
CAAYLGTVNTEAFF
TGTGCCGCGTATCTAGGGACTGTGAACACTGAAGCTTTCTTT
>TRBJ1-3|TRBV10-1|14|few|.
CASRDGSSGNTIYF
TGCGCCAGCAGAGACGGCAGCTCTGGAAACACCATATATTTT
>TRBJ2-7|TRBV6-5|13|few|.
CASMAGDYYEQYF
TGTGCCAGCATGGCAGGGGATTATTACGAGCAGTACTTC
>TRBJ1-5|TRBV28|15|.|TRBD1
CASVSPQGGNQPQHF
TGTGCCAGCGTAAGCCCGCAGGGGGGCAATCAGCCCCAGCATTTT
>TRBJ1-1|TRBV6-5|13|.|TRBD1
CASSHRGRSEAFF
TGTGCCAGCAGCCACAGGGGGCGGTCTGAAGCTTTCTTT
>TRBJ2-1|TRBV27|17|.|.
CASSLWPPSGARNEQFF
TGTGCCAGCAGTTTATGGCCCCCCAGCGGAGCGAGGAATGAGCAGTTCTTC
>TRBJ1-5|TRBV5-8|17|.|TRBD1
CASSLGGGTGDNQPQHF
TGTGCCAGCAGCTTGGGGGGAGGGACAGGCGACAATCAGCCCCAGCATTTT
>TRBJ2-5|TRBV6-6|15|.|TRBD2
CAVGSGIFRGETQYF
TGTGCCGTCGGTAGCGGGATCTTTAGAGGGGAGACCCAGTACTTC
>TRBJ1-3|TRBV7-8|17|once|.
CASNIGWAKGSGNTIYF
TGTGCCAGCAACATAGGTTGGGCGAAGGGCTCTGGAAACACCATATATTTT
>TRBJ2-2|TRBV7-9|15|.|TRBD1
CASSFTGGYTGELFF
TGTGCCAGCAGCTTTACAGGGGGTTACACCGGGGAGCTGTTTTTT
>TRBJ1-2|TRBV5-4|13|.|.
CASSLDRSYGYTF
TGTGCCAGCAGCTTGGACAGATCTTATGGCTACACCTTC
>TRBJ1-1|TRBV5-4|15|.|.
CASSFSGLMNTEAFF
TGTGCCAGCAGCTTTTCAGGTCTTATGAACACTGAAGCTTTCTTT
>TRBJ2-1|TRBV7-9|18|.|.
CASSPSRGALQNYNEQFF
TGTGCCAGCAGCCCTAGTCGTGGGGCCCTCCAGAACTACAATGAGCAGTTCTTC
>TRBJ2-5|TRBV7-7|15|.|TRBD1
CASSQAGGVWETQYF
TGTGCTAGCAGCCAAGCAGGGGGTGTTTGGGAGACCCAGTACTTC
>TRBJ1-1|TRBV12-3/TRBV12-4|13|.|.
CASSLMGWTEAFF
TGTGCCAGCAGTTTAATGGGGTGGACTGAAGCTTTCTTT
>TRBJ2-5|TRBV9|15|.|TRBD2
CASSVAGRPQETQYF
TGTGCCAGCAGCGTAGCCGGGAGGCCCCAAGAGACCCAGTACTTC
>TRBJ1-6|TRBV5-1|15|.|.
CASSGPSGLNSPLHF
TGCGCCAGCAGCGGCCCCAGTGGTTTGAATTCACCCCTCCACTTT
>TRBJ2-3|TRBV19|12|.|.
CASSLNPDTQYF
TGTGCCAGTAGTTTAAACCCAGATACGCAGTATTTT
>TRBJ2-7|TRBV18|15|.|TRBD2
CASSPPGLAGYEQYF
TGTGCCAGCTCACCACCCGGGCTAGCGGGATACGAGCAGTACTTC
>TRBJ2-3|TRBV5-1|17|.|TRBD2
CASSLARGLAVTDTQYF
TGCGCCAGCAGCTTGGCCAGGGGACTAGCGGTAACAGATACGCAGTATTTT
>TRBJ2-3|TRBV6-4|14|.|TRBD2
CASSEREGADTQYF
TGTGCCAGCAGTGAGAGGGAGGGCGCAGATACGCAGTATTTT
>TRBJ2-5|TRBV18|15|.|TRBD1
CASSGTGAFQETQYF
TGTGCCAGCTCAGGGACAGGGGCCTTTCAAGAGACCCAGTACTTC
>TRBJ1-1|TRBV29-1|14|.|.
CSVESEGLGTEAFF
TGCAGCGTTGAATCGGAGGGTTTGGGGACTGAAGCTTTCTTT
>TRBJ1-6|TRBV2|15|once|TRBD1
CASVPDRGYNSPLHF
TGTGCCAGTGTGCCCGACAGGGGTTATAATTCACCCCTCCACTTT
>TRBJ2-7|TRBV6-5|16|.|TRBD2
CASSYSTGGVPYEQYF
TGTGCCAGCAGTTACTCTACGGGGGGTGTCCCCTACGAGCAGTACTTC
>TRBJ2-3|TRBV3-1/TRBV3-2|15|.|.
CASSQEGSSTDTQYF
TGTGCCAGCAGCCAAGAGGGTTCTAGCACAGATACGCAGTATTTT
>TRBJ2-7|TRBV5-1|13|few|.
CASSLIGIYEQYF
TGCGCCAGCAGCTTAATCGGGATCTACGAGCAGTACTTC
>TRBJ2-7|TRBV20-1|13|.|.
CSASTVPFYEQYF
TGCAGTGCTAGTACAGTACCCTTCTACGAGCAGTACTTC
>TRBJ2-5|TRBV15|17|.|TRBD1
CATSRFGAGQGAETQYF
TGTGCCACCAGCAGATTCGGAGCTGGACAGGGGGCGGAGACCCAGTACTTC
>TRBJ2-6|TRBV19|16|.|TRBD1
CASSVQGASGANVLTF
TGTGCCAGTAGTGTACAGGGGGCATCAGGGGCCAACGTCCTGACTTTC
>TRBJ2-1|TRBV6-5|15|.|TRBD1
CASTLGTGPYNEQFF
TGTGCCAGCACTCTCGGGACAGGACCTTACAATGAGCAGTTCTTC
>TRBJ2-7|TRBV20-1|11|.|.
CSVPRNYEQYF
TGCAGTGTTCCGAGAAACTACGAGCAGTACTTC
>TRBJ2-7|TRBV11-2|17|.|TRBD2
CASSTRLAGGISYEQYF
TGTGCCAGCAGCACGCGACTAGCGGGAGGGATATCCTACGAGCAGTACTTC
>TRBJ1-2|TRBV9|12|.|.
CASSARIYGYTF
TGTGCCAGCAGCGCCCGGATTTATGGCTACACCTTC
>TRBJ1-1|TRBV11-2|17|.|.
CASSPDGMRLGGTEAFF
TGTGCCAGCAGCCCAGACGGTATGCGTTTAGGAGGTACTGAAGCTTTCTTT
>TRBJ1-4|TRBV3-1/TRBV3-2|17|once|.
CASSQDSAGLAGEKLFF
TGTGCCAGCAGCCAAGATTCCGCTGGCCTCGCTGGTGAAAAACTGTTTTTT
>TRBJ2-1|TRBV7-9|16|.|TRBD2
CASSTTSGRIYNEQFF
TGTGCCAGCAGCACTACTAGCGGGAGGATCTACAATGAGCAGTTCTTC
>TRBJ2-1|TRBV2|14|.|.
CASSPGKPAAEQFF
TGTGCCAGCAGCCCCGGGAAACCGGCCGCTGAGCAGTTCTTC
>TRBJ2-2|TRBV5-5|17|.|.
CASSSQTGNTNTGELFF
TGTGCCAGCAGCTCGCAAACAGGGAATACGAACACCGGGGAGCTGTTTTTT
>TRBJ1-2|TRBV9|15|once|.
CASSVDSKPNYGYTF
TGTGCCAGCAGCGTAGACAGCAAACCTAACTATGGCTACACCTTC
>TRBJ2-3|TRBV6-1|13|.|.
CASSEFVVDTQYF
TGTGCCAGCAGTGAATTCGTAGTAGATACGCAGTATTTT
>TRBJ1-5|TRBV19|16|once|TRBD1
CASSDRGTRSNQPQHF
TGTGCCAGTAGTGACAGGGGAACAAGGAGCAATCAGCCCCAGCATTTT
>TRBJ2-1|TRBV7-9|15|few|TRBD2
CASSSSGTRYNEQFF
TGTGCCAGCAGCTCATCCGGGACTAGGTACAATGAGCAGTTCTTC